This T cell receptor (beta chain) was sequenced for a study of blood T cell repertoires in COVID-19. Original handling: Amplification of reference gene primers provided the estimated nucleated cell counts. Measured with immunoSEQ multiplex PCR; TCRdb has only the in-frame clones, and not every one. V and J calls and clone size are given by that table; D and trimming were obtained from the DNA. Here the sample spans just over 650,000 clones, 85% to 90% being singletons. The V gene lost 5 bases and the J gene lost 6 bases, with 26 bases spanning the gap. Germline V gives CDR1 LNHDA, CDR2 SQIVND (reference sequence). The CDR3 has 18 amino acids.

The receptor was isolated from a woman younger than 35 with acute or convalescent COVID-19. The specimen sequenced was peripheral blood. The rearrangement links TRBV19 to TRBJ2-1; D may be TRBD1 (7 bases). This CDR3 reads CASSPTGIVFGTSNEQFF. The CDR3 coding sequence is TGTGCCAGTAGTCCGACAGGGATCGTGTTTGGGACTTCCAATGAGCAGTTCTTC.